Listed below are T cell receptor beta chains from one sample, sequenced in a study of OX40 agonist ivuxolimab in advanced cancers. This table comes from immunoSEQ multiplex PCR, and its TCRdb copy is limited to in-frame clones, with some not included. The sample has around 12,000 clones, roughly 70% seen once; the top ten hold about a third. The sample here was CD4+ or CD8+ T cells sorted from blood, taken in a trial of the OX40 agonist ivuxolimab. Receptor source: an adult with an advanced solid tumor such as melanoma, head and neck, liver or kidney cancer. Each CDR3 is given with its conserved first and last residue. The D gene is left open where the match is weak. Rows may omit the clone size; those that give it use once, few, many or a size class.

TRBJ2-1,TRBV20-1,few,NA,TGCAGTGCTTCCCGGGACAATGAGCAGTTCTTC,CSASRDNEQFF
TRBJ1-1,TRBV2,medium-sized,TRBD1,TGTGCCAGCAGTGAGGGACAGGGAGGGATGAACACTGAAGCTTTCTTT,CASSEGQGGMNTEAFF
TRBJ2-7,TRBV4-3,NA,NA,TGCGCCAGCAGCCAAGGAACAGGGCGGTACGAGCAGTACTTC,CASSQGTGRYEQYF
TRBJ2-5,TRBV9,NA,TRBD2,TGTGCCAGCAGCGTAGACCCTAGCGGGAGTGGTGAGACCCAGTACTTC,CASSVDPSGSGETQYF
TRBJ2-7,TRBV9,NA,NA,TGTGCCAGCAGCCCGGGACATAGCTACGAGCAGTACTTC,CASSPGHSYEQYF
TRBJ2-7,TRBV7-2,NA,NA,TGTGCCAGCAGCTTAGCCGCACAGGAGTCCTACGAGCAGTACTTC,CASSLAAQESYEQYF
TRBJ2-7,TRBV6-5,NA,NA,TGTGCCAGCAGTTACTTCAAAGGGGCCTACGAGCAGTACTTC,CASSYFKGAYEQYF
TRBJ2-7,TRBV5-6,NA,NA,TGTGCCAGCAGCTTCGCTGGGACCATCTACTACGAGCAGTACTTC,CASSFAGTIYYEQYF
TRBJ2-7,TRBV27,once,NA,TGTGCCAGCAGTTGGAACAGGGCCGCCTACGAGCAGTACTTC,CASSWNRAAYEQYF
TRBJ2-2,TRBV7-8,NA,TRBD1,TGTGCCAGCGCGGACAGGGGGGCCGGGGAGCTGTTTTTT,CASADRGAGELFF
TRBJ2-3,TRBV19,once,TRBD2,TGTGCCAGTAGTATTCTAGCGGGAGGAGGGCCCACAGATACGCAGTATTTT,CASSILAGGGPTDTQYF
TRBJ1-5,TRBV6-1,NA,TRBD1,TGTGCCAGCAGTTCGGACAGGGGGCTTCAGCCCCAGCATTTT,CASSSDRGLQPQHF
TRBJ2-5,TRBV7-2,NA,NA,TGTGCCAGCAGCTTACTACTGCAAGAGACCCAGTACTTC,CASSLLLQETQYF
TRBJ1-1,TRBV29-1,NA,NA,TGCAGCGTTGAAGGGGCAGGGCCTGAAGCTTTCTTT,CSVEGAGPEAFF
TRBJ2-3,TRBV6-1,NA,NA,TGTGCCAGCAGTGAGTTGGCGGGATCGGGAGATACGCAGTATTTT,CASSELAGSGDTQYF
TRBJ2-3,TRBV29-1,NA,TRBD1,TGCAGCGCCGACAGGGGTCCCCCAGATACGCAGTATTTT,CSADRGPPDTQYF
TRBJ2-3,TRBV6-4,NA,NA,TGTGCCAGCAGTGAAGGGGAAGCAGATACGCAGTATTTT,CASSEGEADTQYF
TRBJ2-1,TRBV2,NA,TRBD2,TGTGCCAGCACGTTGAGTAGCGGGGCCACCTACAATGAGCAGTTCTTC,CASTLSSGATYNEQFF
TRBJ1-1,TRBV9,NA,NA,TGTGCCAGCAGCGTAAGGGGGGTGGAGAAGAACACTGAAGCTTTCTTT,CASSVRGVEKNTEAFF
TRBJ2-7,TRBV7-9,NA,NA,TGTGCCGTAAGGGGGGTCGAGCAGTACTTC,CAVRGVEQYF
TRBJ2-1,TRBV6-5,once,TRBD2,TGTGCCAGCAGTTCATACTCTAGCGGGTCCTACAATGAGCAGTTCTTC,CASSSYSSGSYNEQFF
TRBJ2-2,TRBV11-2,NA,NA,TGTGCCAGCAGCCCGAACACCGGGGAGCTGTTTTTT,CASSPNTGELFF
TRBJ2-3,TRBV27,NA,NA,TGTGCCAGCAGTTTGGTAGGGAGCACAGATACGCAGTATTTT,CASSLVGSTDTQYF
TRBJ2-5,TRBV27,few,TRBD2,TGTGCCAGCAGTTTAGACGGGGAGGGGGAGACCCAGTACTTC,CASSLDGEGETQYF
TRBJ2-1,TRBV7-2,NA,NA,TGTGCCAGCAGCTTTTACGGGGGCAATGAGCAGTTCTTC,CASSFYGGNEQFF
TRBJ2-7,TRBV7-6,few,TRBD1,TGTGCCAGCAGCTTAATACAGGGGCTCGGATACGAGCAGTACTTC,CASSLIQGLGYEQYF
TRBJ2-7,TRBV7-9,NA,NA,TGTGCCAGCAGCTTCGGTGGCTCCTACGAGCAGTACTTC,CASSFGGSYEQYF
TRBJ2-1,TRBV28,NA,TRBD2,TGTGCCAGCAGCCGCGGGACTAGCGGTCGCAATGAGCAGTTCTTC,CASSRGTSGRNEQFF
TRBJ2-1,TRBV13,NA,NA,TGTGCCAGCAGCCCAGGGACGGAGTCCTACAATGAGCAGTTCTTC,CASSPGTESYNEQFF
TRBJ2-3,TRBV6-5,NA,TRBD2,TGTGCCAGCAGTTACGTAGCGGGAGAAGTAGATACGCAGTATTTT,CASSYVAGEVDTQYF
TRBJ2-1,TRBV19,NA,NA,TGTGCCAGTAGTCAGGGTGGGGTGGGCTACAATGAGCAGTTCTTC,CASSQGGVGYNEQFF
TRBJ2-7,TRBV7-6,NA,TRBD2,TGTGCCAGCAGCTTAGCCAGCGGGAGCTACGAGCAGTACTTC,CASSLASGSYEQYF
TRBJ2-5,TRBV30,NA,NA,TGTGCCTGGACCCTCGAGGAGCAGCACCAAGAGACCCAGTACTTC,CAWTLEEQHQETQYF
TRBJ2-3,TRBV6-1,NA,NA,TGTGCCAGCAGTGAAGCCCCCCAACCCACAGATACGCAGTATTTT,CASSEAPQPTDTQYF
TRBJ2-7,TRBV5-5,NA,NA,TGTGCCAGCAGCTTGGTAGGAGGGGGGCTGTACGAGCAGTACTTC,CASSLVGGGLYEQYF
TRBJ2-6,TRBV14,NA,NA,TGTGCCAGCAGCCCCACAGGGACCTCTGGGGCCAACGTCCTGACTTTC,CASSPTGTSGANVLTF
TRBJ2-5,TRBV7-7,NA,NA,TGTGCCAGCAGTCCCTTGCTCGGGAGCGGAGAGACCCAGTACTTC,CASSPLLGSGETQYF
TRBJ2-5,TRBV4-1,NA,NA,TGCGCCAGCAGCCAAGAGTGGGGTGTGGCGGAGACCCAGTACTTC,CASSQEWGVAETQYF
TRBJ2-4,TRBV27,NA,NA,TGTGCCAGCAGTTTTCTCCCCATAGCCAAAAACATTCAGTACTTC,CASSFLPIAKNIQYF
TRBJ1-2,TRBV14,NA,NA,TGTGCCAGCAGCCAAGTCCAGGGAGACTATGGCTACACCTTC,CASSQVQGDYGYTF
TRBJ1-5,TRBV7-3,once,NA,TGTGCCAGCAGCTTAGGTAGCAGGGGCAATCAGCCCCAGCATTTT,CASSLGSRGNQPQHF
TRBJ2-7,TRBV11-3,NA,TRBD1,TGTGCCAGCAGCTCGTGGGCCGGGACAGGGGAGTTCTACGAGCAGTACTTC,CASSSWAGTGEFYEQYF
TRBJ1-1,TRBV5-6,NA,NA,TGTGCCAGCAGCTTCTCAGGGGTATCTGAAGCTTTCTTT,CASSFSGVSEAFF
TRBJ1-5,TRBV19,NA,NA,TGTGCCAGTAATCCTGACGGCCTTCTTCAACCCCAGCATTTT,CASNPDGLLQPQHF
TRBJ2-4,TRBV6-6,NA,TRBD2,TGTGCCAGCAGCAACGGGAGGGTTGGCATTCAGTACTTC,CASSNGRVGIQYF
TRBJ2-3,TRBV11-3,NA,NA,TGTGCCAGCAGCTTAGATGGGGATACGCAGTATTTT,CASSLDGDTQYF
TRBJ2-1,TRBV7-9,NA,TRBD1,TGTGCCAGCAGCTTGGGTAGCGGACAGGGGGAGGTGCAGTTCTTC,CASSLGSGQGEVQFF
TRBJ2-3,TRBV2,few,TRBD2,TGTGCCAGCAGTGATCCTAGCGGGTTCACAGATACGCAGTATTTT,CASSDPSGFTDTQYF
TRBJ1-1,TRBV9,NA,NA,TGTGCCAGCAGGGCCGCGGGGCTGGACACTGAAGCTTTCTTT,CASRAAGLDTEAFF
TRBJ2-1,TRBV7-8,NA,NA,TGTGCCAGCAGCTTAAATGAGGGATTCTCCTACAATGAGCAGTTCTTC,CASSLNEGFSYNEQFF
TRBJ2-1,TRBV7-8,NA,NA,TGTGCCAGCAGCCCTGAGTGGGGGGGCCCCAGCTCCTACAATGAGCAGTTCTTC,CASSPEWGGPSSYNEQFF
TRBJ2-7,TRBV4-2,NA,TRBD1,TGTGCCAGCAGCCAAGAGGGACAGGGGTACGACGAGCAGTACTTC,CASSQEGQGYDEQYF
TRBJ2-7,TRBV4-1,NA,NA,TGCGCCAGCAGCCAAGAACTCGGCTACGAGCAGTACTTC,CASSQELGYEQYF
TRBJ2-7,TRBV6-1,once,TRBD2,TGTGCCAGCAGCCTCAGGGAGGGCGGCTCCTACGAGCAGTACTTC,CASSLREGGSYEQYF
TRBJ2-3,TRBV6-6,once,NA,TGTGCCAGCAGCATACTAGGGGTAGCAGATACGCAGTATTTT,CASSILGVADTQYF
TRBJ2-1,TRBV5-4,NA,NA,TGTGCCAGCAGCTTTCGGGGCAATGAGCAGTTCTTC,CASSFRGNEQFF
TRBJ2-7,TRBV7-6,NA,NA,TGTGCCAGCAGTCCCGGGCCCAACTACGAGCAGTACTTC,CASSPGPNYEQYF
TRBJ1-1,TRBV9,few,TRBD1,TGTGCCAGCAGCTGGACAGGGGAGGGTAAAGCTTTCTTT,CASSWTGEGKAFF
TRBJ2-2,TRBV13,NA,NA,TGTGCCAGCAGCTTAGGCGAAGGGGGAGCCCCATGGACGAACACCGGGGAGCTGTTTTTT,CASSLGEGGAPWTNTGELFF